These 24 T cell receptor beta chains were all obtained from the same sample, sequenced in a study of blood T cell repertoires in COVID-19. Produced via immunoSEQ multiplex PCR; TCRdb's table is partial and in-frame only. Here the sample spans some 70,000 clones, roughly 91% being singletons. Sequencing was carried out using peripheral blood. The receptors here all came from a man in his sixties with acute or convalescent COVID-19.

The chain combines TRBV7-3 with TRBJ2-3, with TRBD2 identical over 8 bases. Germline CDR1 reads SGHTA; CDR2 reads FQGTGA. The CDR3 length is 15 residues. V lost 6 bases and J lost 4; bases outside the gene matches: 9. CDR3 residues: CASSDSGTEADTQYF. The CDR3 region has the DNA TGTGCCAGCAGTGATAGCGGGACTGAGGCAGATACGCAGTATTTT.

This clone was observed once. The J gene is TRBJ2-3, the V gene TRBV5-4; 9 bases align to TRBD2. V trimming: 5 bases; J trimming: 2 bases; junction bases outside the gene matches: 6. The CDR3 is 15 residues long. The V gene's germline CDR1 is SGHNT and CDR2 YYREEE (reference sequence). This CDR3 reads CASRDAGGATDTQYF. The CDR3 DNA reads TGTGCCAGCAGGGACGCGGGAGGGGCCACAGATACGCAGTATTTT.

Only a few counts were recorded for this clone. The chain links TRBV7-2 to TRBJ2-2; 7 bases match TRBD2. V lost 2 bases and J lost 4; bases outside the gene matches: 4. This CDR3 is 15 amino acids long. Germline CDR1 and CDR2: SGHTA and FQGNSA. The CDR3 nucleotides read TGTGCCAGCAGCTTAATTTTAGCGGGCACCGGGGAGCTGTTTTTT. This translates into CASSLILAGTGELFF. Looking up the rest from reference TRBV7-2 and TRBJ2-2 gives the full variable domain: GAGVSQSPSNKVTEKGKDVELRCDPISGHTALYWYRQSLGQGLEFLIYFQGNSAPDKSGLPSDRFSAERTGGSVSTLTIQRTQQEDSAVYLCASSLILAGTGELFFGEGSRLTVL.

In this sample, this clone turned up once. This chain joins TRBV24-1 and TRBJ2-7; D might be TRBD2 (5 bases). The germline V gene has CDR1 KGHDR and CDR2 SFDVKD. The V end lost 4 bases, the J end lost 2 bases, and 14 bases lay between the germline ends. The CDR3 is 15 amino acids. CDR3 in DNA: TGTGCCACCAGTGAGCCTGCCGGGGTCCCCTACGAGCAGTACTTC. Translated, it gives CATSEPAGVPYEQYF.

The chain recombines TRBV3-1 (or the pseudogene TRBV3-2) with TRBJ2-5; 9 bases are a match to TRBD2. Germline values: CDR1 LGHDT, CDR2 YNNKEL (reference sequence). The CDR3 length is 14 residues. V shed 3 bases, J shed 11 bases, and the junction held 10 bases outside the gene matches. The CDR3 protein is CASSQTRGGQRQYF. For the CDR3, the DNA is TGTGCCAGCAGCCAGACGCGGGGGGGCCAGAGGCAGTACTTC.

The V and J genes are TRBV7-8 and TRBJ1-1; possible D gene TRBD1, 5 bases. The CDR3 consists of 14 residues. The ends were cut back, 5 bases at V and 2 bases at J, with 12 bases in the middle. Germline CDR1 is SGHVS and CDR2 is FQNEAQ. CDR3 amino acids: CASSPTETNTEAFF. CDR3 bases: TGTGCCAGCAGCCCGACAGAAACCAACACTGAAGCTTTCTTT.

The chain combines TRBV6-5 with TRBJ2-5; tentative D call: TRBD2 (6 bases). V gave up 10 bases and J gave up 7 bases, with 19 bases separating them. This CDR3 is 13 amino acids long. Germline-derived CDR1 and CDR2 are MNHEY and SVGAGI. This chain's CDR3 is CATKTGVGATQYF. DNA of the CDR3: TGTGCCACCAAGACGGGGGTCGGGGCGACCCAGTACTTC.

The rearrangement links TRBV10-1 to TRBJ2-1; 15 bases fit TRBD2. Germline trimming cut 3 bases from V and 4 bases from J; bases unmatched to any gene: 4. The CDR3 sequence is 17 residues long. In germline, CDR1 is WNHNN, CDR2 SYGVQD (reference sequence). The DNA for the CDR3 is TGCGCCAGCAGTGATATTGGACTAGCGGGGGGGTACAATGAGCAGTTCTTC. It codes for CASSDIGLAGGYNEQFF.

V and J are TRBV12-3 or TRBV12-4 and TRBJ2-4; TRBD1 agrees at 8 bases. The J segment lost 13 bases and the V segment lost 6 bases, leaving 11 bases of the junction unmatched. The CDR3 is 13 amino acids. The CDR3 DNA reads as TGTGCCAGCAGCAACATCGGACAGGGTCCCCAGTACTTC. Amino acids: CASSNIGQGPQYF.

The chain recombines TRBV3-1 (or the pseudogene TRBV3-2) with TRBJ1-5; perhaps TRBD1 as D (5 bases). Germline V lookup: CDR1 LGHDT, CDR2 YNNKEL (reference sequence). This CDR3 contains 14 residues. The germline V and J ends were trimmed by 1 base and 6 bases, with 10 bases remaining between them. The CDR3 bases are TGTGCCAGCAGCCAAGGGCAGGGCGCTCAGCCCCAGCATTTT. Its translation is CASSQGQGAQPQHF.

V and J are TRBV11-2 and TRBJ1-3; TRBD1 is a possible D gene (5 bases). In germline, CDR1 is SGHAT, CDR2 FQNNGV. Trimming removed 3 bases from V and 0 bases from J, with 12 bases in between. The CDR3 has 16 amino acids. Written as DNA, the CDR3 is TGTGCCAGCAGCTTCGCTCCGGGGGGCTCTGGAAACACCATATATTTT. Translated: CASSFAPGGSGNTIYF.

The chain couples TRBV19 to TRBJ2-1; 15 bases map to TRBD2. The CDR3 totals 17 residues. Losses at the gene ends were 7 bases for V and 4 bases for J; bases not matched to a gene: 8. From germline, CDR1 is LNHDA and CDR2 SQIVND (reference sequence). This chain's CDR3 is CASTKGTSGRTYNEQFF. CDR3 DNA sequence: TGTGCCAGTACCAAGGGGACTAGCGGGAGGACATACAATGAGCAGTTCTTC.

The V call is TRBV27, the J call TRBJ1-2; the match to TRBD1 covers 7 bases. V shed 2 bases and J 3 bases; nucleotides not matched to a gene: 9. The CDR3 runs 16 residues. Germline V lookup: CDR1 MNHEY, CDR2 SMNVEV (reference sequence). The CDR3 sequence: CASSLRRGQGDYGYTF. For the CDR3, the DNA is TGTGCCAGCAGTTTAAGGAGGGGGCAGGGCGACTATGGCTACACCTTC.

The chain's CDR3 is CASSIHRGPEETQYF. The CDR3 nucleotides are TGTGCCAGTAGTATACACAGGGGGCCTGAAGAGACCCAGTACTTC. The rearrangement joins TRBV19 to TRBJ2-5; 9 bases align to TRBD1. Germline trimming cut 2 bases from V and 3 bases from J; bases unmatched to any gene: 4. Germline V gives CDR1 LNHDA, CDR2 SQIVND (reference sequence). CDR3 length equals 15 residues. Full variable domain (remainder filled in from reference TRBV19 and TRBJ2-5): DGGITQSPKYLFRKEGQNVTLSCEQNLNHDAMYWYRQDPGQGLRLIYYSQIVNDFQKGDIAEGYSVSREKKESFPLTVTSAQKNPTAFYLCASSIHRGPEETQYFGPGTRLLVL.

The chain recombines TRBV12-3 or TRBV12-4 with TRBJ2-1; D is ambiguous. The CDR3 runs 11 residues. Trimming removed 2 bases at V and 11 bases at J, with 7 bases between. The CDR3 DNA follows: TGTGCCAGCAGTTTAATCAGGAAGCAGTTCTTC. Translated, it gives CASSLIRKQFF.

The CDR3 region has the DNA TGCGCCAGCAGCCAAAACAGAGTTGGAAACACCATATATTTT. This codes for CASSQNRVGNTIYF. The V and J genes are TRBV4-1 and TRBJ1-3; D ambiguous. The CDR3 covers 14 residues. Germline CDR1 reads MGHRA; CDR2 reads YSYEKL. Trimming removed 2 bases from V and 3 bases from J, with 8 bases in between.

The V call is TRBV11-2, the J call TRBJ2-5; 12 bases line up with TRBD2. The CDR3 is 16 amino acids. V was pared by 4 bases and J by 5 bases, with 8 bases of the junction left unmatched. Germline V gene data show CDR1 as SGHAT and CDR2 as FQNNGV. In DNA form, the CDR3 reads TGTGCCAGCAGCTCGACGACTAGCGGGAGTGGGGAGACCCAGTACTTC. Amino acids: CASSSTTSGSGETQYF.

This clone has only a few counts. This chain uses TRBV29-1 with TRBJ1-5; 8 bases line up with TRBD1. The CDR3 is made up of 15 amino acids. Germline CDR1 and CDR2: SQVTM and ANQGSEA. The trim removed 6 bases at V and 4 bases at J, leaving 11 bases unmatched. The CDR3, as DNA: TGCAGCGTGGGCGGGACAGGCGACCTAAATCAGCCCCAGCATTTT. Translated: CSVGGTGDLNQPQHF.

CDR3 bases: TGTGCCAGCGGGGCCGGGACAGCGAGCGTTTATGGCTACACCTTC. Protein sequence: CASGAGTASVYGYTF. V and J are TRBV9 and TRBJ1-2, with 7 bases identical to TRBD1. CDR1 SGDLS and CDR2 YYNGEE come from the germline V gene. Trimming cost V 7 bases and J 5 bases; bases outside gene matches: 14. The CDR3 is made up of 15 amino acids.

V usage is TRBV10-2 and J usage is TRBJ2-5, with D possibly TRBD1 on 7 matching bases. CDR1 is WSHSY, CDR2 SAAADI, per germline. The germline V and J ends were trimmed by 5 bases and 3 bases, with 25 bases remaining between them. The CDR3 has 18 amino acids. The CDR3 DNA reads as TGCGCCAGCAGTCCAGTTGGAGGGGGCTTAATTTTGGAAGAGACCCAGTACTTC. Translation: CASSPVGGGLILEETQYF.

The rearrangement links TRBV29-1 to TRBJ2-3; perhaps TRBD2 as D (6 bases). The V gene's germline CDR1 is SQVTM and CDR2 ANQGSEA. V lost 4 bases, J lost 1 base, and 9 bases lay in between. This CDR3 is built from 13 residues. CDR3 amino acids: CSVVIAGTDTQYF. The CDR3 nucleotides read TGCAGCGTTGTAATAGCGGGCACAGATACGCAGTATTTT.

This chain uses TRBV11-2 with TRBJ1-3; tentatively, D is TRBD1 (6 bases). Germline V gene lookup returns CDR1 SGHAT and CDR2 FQNNGV. The V and J ends lost 3 bases and 3 bases respectively, with 12 bases between them. The CDR3 sequence is 15 residues long. CDR3 sequence reads: CASSFGGGGGNTIYF. The CDR3 DNA is TGTGCCAGCAGCTTCGGGGGGGGCGGTGGAAACACCATATATTTT. Using reference TRBV11-2 and TRBJ1-3 for the parts outside the CDR3, the full variable domain is EAGVAQSPRYKIIEKRQSVAFWCNPISGHATLYWYQQILGQGPKLLIQFQNNGVVDDSQLPKDRFSAERLKGVDSTLKIQPAKLEDSAVYLCASSFGGGGGNTIYFGEGSWLTVV.

This chain links TRBV2 with TRBJ2-7; 9 bases agree with TRBD1. Germline V gene data show CDR1 as SNHLY and CDR2 as FYNNEI. The junction had 9 bases not matched to a gene; V was cut back by 5 bases and J by 4 bases. The CDR3 spans 15 residues. DNA of the CDR3: TGTGCCAGCAGTCCCCGGGGACAGGGCGGGTACGAGCAGTACTTC. Its translation: CASSPRGQGGYEQYF.

The V call is TRBV2, the J call TRBJ1-1, with D perhaps matching TRBD1 (6 bases). The CDR3 is 14 residues long. Germline CDR1 and CDR2: SNHLY and FYNNEI. V was clipped by 4 bases and J by 4 bases, with 13 bases between them. The CDR3 region is CASSVSQGITEAFF. DNA of the CDR3: TGTGCCAGCAGTGTGTCGCAGGGGATCACTGAAGCTTTCTTT.